This TCR beta chain was recorded in a study of blood T cell repertoires in COVID-19. The overall study: Spain, Italy and the United States supplied samples that represented acute and convalescent COVID-19. T cells, B-cell-depleted T cells, or PBMCs provided the cDNA or gDNA that served as material.

The CDR3 is 11 amino acids. Germline-derived CDR1 and CDR2 are MNHEY and SVGAGI. The V gene lost 11 bases and the J gene lost 2 bases, with 6 bases spanning the gap. Study processing details: Researchers report that nucleated cell counts were estimated from reference gene primer amplification. Clones were sequenced by immunoSEQ multiplex PCR, and TCRdb holds only the in-frame ones, with some missing. From that table come the V and J calls and clone size; the DNA was used to work out D and trimming. In the table there are more than 150,000 clones, approximately 85% of which are singletons. Input material: peripheral blood. The sequence was obtained from a woman aged 80 or older with acute or convalescent COVID-19. The chain employs TRBV6-5 and TRBJ2-2; possible D gene TRBD2, 5 bases. In DNA form, the CDR3 reads TGTGCCGGACTCAACACCGGGGAGCTGTTTTTT. Its translation is CAGLNTGELFF.